Here is one T cell receptor beta chain with its context. This sample was taken from a study of blood T cell repertoires in COVID-19. Study details: Sites in the United States, Italy and Spain provided acute and convalescent COVID-19 samples. PBMCs, B-cell-depleted T cells, or T cells were the source of the cDNA or gDNA that made up the material.

CDR3 length: 15 residues. The V end lost 1 base, the J end lost 4 bases, and 12 bases lay between the germline ends. Per the germline V gene, CDR1 is KGHSH and CDR2 is LQKENI. Original data processing: Nucleated cell counts were estimated from reference gene primer amplification. Produced via immunoSEQ multiplex PCR; TCRdb's table is partial and in-frame only. That table gives V, J and clone size, and the DNA gave D and trimming. This sample has 55,000 to 60,000 clones, with approximately 80% found just once. This chain uses TRBV18 with TRBJ2-3; weak D call: TRBD2 (5 bases). The source of this sequence is a man aged 50 or older with active or convalescent COVID-19. Source material: peripheral blood. The CDR3 coding sequence is TGTGCCAGCTCACCACTTTCAGGTAGCGCAGATACGCAGTATTTT. Protein product: CASSPLSGSADTQYF.